Presented here are 9 T cell receptor beta chains from one specimen sequenced in a study of T cell responses to AZD1222 COVID-19 vaccine. Using immunoSEQ multiplex PCR, the repertoire was profiled, and TCRdb retains in-frame clones only, with some absent. The sample has 180,000 or so clones, roughly 92% seen once. The input for sequencing was peripheral blood, taken on day 0 of AZD1222 vaccination. Receptors were obtained from an adult in good health.

CDR3 nucleotide sequence: TGTGCCACCAGCAGTTGGGGGGCTTCCTATGGCTACACCTTC. Encoded protein: CATSSWGASYGYTF. The chain is built from TRBV15 and TRBJ1-2, with a possible D match to TRBD1 (6 bases). There are 14 residues in the CDR3. CDR1 is LNHNV, CDR2 YYDKDF, per germline (reference sequence). With 3 bases removed from V and 4 bases from J, the gap between germline ends came to 12 bases.

This clone appeared a single time. The chain carries TRBV6-1 and TRBJ2-6; 10 bases fit TRBD1. Losses at the gene ends were 2 bases for V and 2 bases for J; bases not matched to a gene: 9. Germline V gene lookup returns CDR1 MNHNS and CDR2 SASEGT. This CDR3 spans 19 amino acids. DNA of the CDR3: TGTGCCAGCAGTGAATATGGGACAGGGGCCCTCCCTGGGGCCAACGTCCTGACTTTC. It yields the protein CASSEYGTGALPGANVLTF.

V gene TRBV4-1 combines with J gene TRBJ1-6, with 7 bases matching TRBD1. Germline CDR1 reads MGHRA; CDR2 reads YSYEKL. The V gene end was trimmed by 5 bases and the J gene end by 8 bases; junction bases not matched to a gene: 9. This CDR3 contains 15 residues. The CDR3 DNA follows: TGCGCCAGCAGCTCGAAGACAGGGTCAGATTCACCCCTCCACTTT. It encodes CASSSKTGSDSPLHF.

The chain links TRBV7-9 to TRBJ1-3; D gene unclear. Per germline, CDR1 SEHNR and CDR2 FQNEAQ (reference sequence). Between the trimmed V and J ends, which lost 7 bases and 0 bases, there was a span of 7 bases. CDR3 length equals 13 residues. The CDR3 loop is CASTRGSGNTIYF. The CDR3 coding sequence is TGTGCCAGCACCAGAGGCTCTGGAAACACCATATATTTT.

This clone has a single count. The gene calls are TRBV5-1 and TRBJ2-1; D is perhaps TRBD2 (5 bases). This CDR3 comprises 14 residues. Trimming took off 2 bases at V and 9 bases at J, with 15 bases between the two ends. Germline CDR1 and CDR2: SGHRS and YFSETQ. The CDR3 coding sequence is TGCGCCAGCAGCTTAGGAGCGGAGGCCGGTGAGCAGTTCTTC. It specifies CASSLGAEAGEQFF.

The chain joins TRBV6-5 to TRBJ1-5; no reliable D call. The CDR3 is 13 residues long. Germline CDR1 is MNHEY and CDR2 is SVGAGI. V dropped 8 bases and J dropped 0 bases, with 8 bases sitting between them. The DNA of the CDR3 is TGTGCCAGCTGGGTCCATAGCAATCAGCCCCAGCATTTT. Protein: CASWVHSNQPQHF.

V is TRBV7-7 and J is TRBJ2-2; 7 bases agree with TRBD1. Unmatched junction bases numbered 2, after V lost 1 base and J lost 3 bases. The CDR3 consists of 15 residues. Germline V gene lookup returns CDR1 SSHAT and CDR2 FNYEAQ (reference sequence). CDR3 DNA: TGTGCCAGCAGCTTAGGACAGGGTTACACCGGGGAGCTGTTTTTT. Its translation is CASSLGQGYTGELFF.

The V and J genes are TRBV21-1 and TRBJ2-1; the D call in the table, TRBD2, was not verified against the DNA. TRBV21-1 is tagged as a pseudogene. The CDR3 consists of 15 residues. The CDR3 DNA follows: TGTGCCAGCAGCAAAGGTACTAGCGGGTACAATGAGCAGTTCTTC. Translating gives CASSKGTSGYNEQFF.

This chain joins TRBV6-2 or TRBV6-3 and TRBJ1-5; a weak D match, TRBD1 (6 bases). The V gene's germline CDR1 is MNHEY and CDR2 SVGEGT. Trimming took 5 bases from V and 0 from J, leaving 20 bases between them. The CDR3 extends over 18 amino acids. DNA of the CDR3: TGTGCCAGCAGTCCACTATTCCAAAGGGGGTATAGCAATCAGCCCCAGCATTTT. It is translated as CASSPLFQRGYSNQPQHF.